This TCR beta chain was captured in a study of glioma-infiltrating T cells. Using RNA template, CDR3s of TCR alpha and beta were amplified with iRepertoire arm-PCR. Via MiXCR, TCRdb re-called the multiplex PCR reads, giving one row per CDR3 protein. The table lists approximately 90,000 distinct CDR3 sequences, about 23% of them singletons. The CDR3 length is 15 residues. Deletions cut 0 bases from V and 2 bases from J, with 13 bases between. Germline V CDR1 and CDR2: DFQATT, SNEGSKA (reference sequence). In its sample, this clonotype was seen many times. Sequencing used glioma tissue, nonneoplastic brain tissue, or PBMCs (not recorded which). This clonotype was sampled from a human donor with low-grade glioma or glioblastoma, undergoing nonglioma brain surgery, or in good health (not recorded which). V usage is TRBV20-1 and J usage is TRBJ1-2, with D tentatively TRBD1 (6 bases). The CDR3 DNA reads TGCAGTGCTAGAGATCCGGACAGATACAACTATGGCTACACCTTC. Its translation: CSARDPDRYNYGYTF.